These 10 T cell receptor beta chains were all obtained from the same sample, sequenced in a study of cytomegalovirus exposure and HLA in healthy donors. 60 Vbeta and 13 Jbeta primers were used in PCR. Generated by immunoSEQ multiplex PCR, the TCRdb table keeps only in-frame clones and is missing some. Among some 150,000 clones listed, 80% were seen once. The source material was PBMCs. These receptors all come from a female donor in good health and CMV-seronegative.

The chain's CDR3 is CASSPPGGSTDTQYF. The CDR3 coding sequence is TGCGCCAGCAGCCCCCCGGGCGGGAGCACAGATACGCAGTATTTT. The chain carries TRBV4-1 and TRBJ2-3, with D possibly matching TRBD2 (5 bases). Germline lookup yields CDR1 MGHRA and CDR2 YSYEKL. V gave up 4 bases and J gave up 0 bases, with 11 bases separating them. The CDR3 runs 15 residues.

A single count supports this clone. The gene calls are TRBV6-5 and TRBJ1-4, with D perhaps TRBD1 (6 bases). Per germline, CDR1 MNHEY and CDR2 SVGAGI. V gave up 2 bases and J gave up 0 bases, with 10 bases separating them. There are 16 residues in the CDR3. CDR3 loop: CASSYETGATNEKLFF. In DNA, the CDR3 is TGTGCCAGCAGTTACGAGACAGGCGCAACTAATGAAAAACTGTTTTTT.

This sequence joins TRBV5-4 and TRBJ1-4; D is possibly TRBD1 (6 bases). V gave up 0 bases and J gave up 16 bases, with 13 bases separating them. The CDR3 is 12 residues long. The germline CDR1 and CDR2 sequences are SGHNT and YYREEE (reference sequence). DNA of the CDR3: TGTGCCAGCAGCTTGGAGGGATCAGGGGAGTTTTTT. Protein product: CASSLEGSGEFF.

V and J are TRBV18 and TRBJ2-3; 11 nucleotides align to TRBD2. CDR3 length: 19 amino acids. Germline trimming cut 0 bases from V and 4 bases from J; bases unmatched to any gene: 12. Germline-derived CDR1 and CDR2 are KGHSH and LQKENI. DNA of the CDR3: TGTGCCAGCTCACCACCCCCCGTAGCGGGAGGGTTTAGCGCAGATACGCAGTATTTT. Its translation is CASSPPPVAGGFSADTQYF.

V usage is TRBV15 and J usage is TRBJ1-3; the match to TRBD1 covers 8 bases. This CDR3 is 16 amino acids long. Unmatched junction bases numbered 7, after V lost 3 bases and J lost 3 bases. From germline, CDR1 is LNHNV and CDR2 YYDKDF (reference sequence). The CDR3 here is CATSRGDRLFGNTIYF. CDR3 DNA: TGTGCCACCAGCAGGGGGGACAGGTTGTTTGGAAACACCATATATTTT.

The chain employs TRBV30 and TRBJ2-7; D gene ambiguous. This CDR3 has 12 residues. Trimming pared 0 bases from V and 3 bases from J, leaving 6 bases between. Germline V gene lookup returns CDR1 GTSNPN and CDR2 SVGIG (reference sequence). As DNA, the CDR3 is TGTGCCTGGAGTGTATCCTACTACGAGCAGTACTTC. This translates into CAWSVSYYEQYF. The full variable domain, completed using reference TRBV30 and TRBJ2-7, is SQTIHQWPATLVQPVGSPLSLECTVEGTSNPNLYWYRQAAGRGLQLLFYSVGIGQISSEVPQNLSASRPQDRQFILSSKKLLLSDSGFYLCAWSVSYYEQYFGPGTRLTVT.

The table lists this clone with a few counts. The chain couples TRBV4-1 to TRBJ1-4; D possibly corresponds to TRBD1 (6 bases). CDR3 length: 11 amino acids. V shed 1 base and J shed 12 bases, with 6 bases lying between them. Germline V lookup: CDR1 MGHRA, CDR2 YSYEKL. CDR3 DNA sequence: TGCGCCAGCAGCCAAGGGGGGCAACTGTTTTTT. Protein sequence: CASSQGGQLFF.

CDR3 in DNA: TGTGCCAGCAGTTTATGGCTGGATCAGCCCCAGCATTTT. Its translation is CASSLWLDQPQHF. The chain uses TRBV27 and TRBJ1-5; D is uncertain. Germline CDR1 reads MNHEY; CDR2 reads SMNVEV (reference sequence). The germline V and J ends were trimmed by 1 base and 5 bases, with 6 bases remaining between them. The CDR3 spans 13 residues.

This chain connects TRBV5-6 to TRBJ2-7; 7 positions agree with TRBD2. The CDR3 has 13 amino acids. With 1 base clipped from V and 6 bases from J, the junction kept 4 bases outside the gene matches. Germline V gene sequence: CDR1 SGHDT, CDR2 YYEEEE. The CDR3 here is CASSLWGGIEQYF. As DNA, the CDR3 is TGTGCCAGCAGCTTGTGGGGAGGGATCGAGCAGTACTTC.

The V gene is TRBV9, the J gene TRBJ2-1; 12 nucleotides agree with TRBD2. From germline, CDR1 is SGDLS and CDR2 YYNGEE. The CDR3 covers 15 residues. V was pared by 3 bases and J by 7 bases, with 5 bases of the junction left unmatched. The CDR3 loop reads CASSATSGSGNEQFF. The CDR3 bases are TGTGCCAGCAGCGCGACTAGCGGGAGTGGTAATGAGCAGTTCTTC.